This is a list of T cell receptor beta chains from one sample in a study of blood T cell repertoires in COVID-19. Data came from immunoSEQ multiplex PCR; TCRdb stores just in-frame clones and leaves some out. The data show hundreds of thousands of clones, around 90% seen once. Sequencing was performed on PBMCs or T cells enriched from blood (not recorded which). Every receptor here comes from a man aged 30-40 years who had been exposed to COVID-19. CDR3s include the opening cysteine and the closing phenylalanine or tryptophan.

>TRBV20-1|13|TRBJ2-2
CSANDGVTGELFF
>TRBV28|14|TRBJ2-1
CASRTGAPYNEQFF
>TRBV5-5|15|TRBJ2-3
CASSKDPRGTDTQYF
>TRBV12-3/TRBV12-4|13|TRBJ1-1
CASSLTGHAEAFF
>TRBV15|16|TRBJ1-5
CATSTGQGRSNQPQHF
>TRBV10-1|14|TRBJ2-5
CASSEGTGVETQYF
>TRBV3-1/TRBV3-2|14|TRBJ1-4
CASSHGTTNEKLFF
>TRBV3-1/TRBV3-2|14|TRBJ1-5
CASSQEEGGQPQHF
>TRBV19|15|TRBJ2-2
CASSVQGLHTGELFF
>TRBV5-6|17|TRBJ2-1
CASSPTTSGGTYNEQFF
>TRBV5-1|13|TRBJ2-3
CASGGQPTDTQYF
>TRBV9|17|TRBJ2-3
CASSDISGAAFTDTQYF
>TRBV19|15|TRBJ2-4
CASSIEGQGANIQYF
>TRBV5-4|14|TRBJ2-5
CASSFRDNQETQYF
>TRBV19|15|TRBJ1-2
CASSIDPGTGNGYTF
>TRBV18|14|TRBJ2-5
CASSPPSPGETQYF
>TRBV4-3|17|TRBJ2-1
CASSQKASGVGYNEQFF
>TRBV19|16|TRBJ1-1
CASSMQYRAPRTEAFF